Below, 32 T cell receptor beta chains from the same sample are listed, as sequenced in a study of identical twins. TCRdb re-analysed the 5' RACE reads in MiXCR, keeping a single row per CDR3 protein. The data show hundreds of thousands of distinct CDR3 sequences, with 15% to 20% seen just once and less than 15% held by the top ten. The same data also went into a second study, on T cells expressing NK-cell markers.

Sequenced sample: PBMCs. The receptor set was obtained from a woman aged 18-29 years in good health.

J is TRBJ1-4 and V is TRBV6-5; no firm D call. V dropped 4 bases and J dropped 6 bases, with 15 bases sitting between them. Germline V gives CDR1 MNHEY, CDR2 SVGAGI. The CDR3 runs to 15 residues. The CDR3 DNA is TGTGCCAGCAGTTCCGGTAAACCAACGGATGAAAAACTGTTTTTT. Protein product: CASSSGKPTDEKLFF.

The rearrangement joins TRBV20-1 to TRBJ2-1; 13 positions match TRBD2. Per the germline V gene, CDR1 is DFQATT and CDR2 is SNEGSKA (reference sequence). V lost 6 bases, J lost 7 bases, and 21 bases stayed unmatched. CDR3 size: 19 residues. CDR3: CSAPPPGLAGDVAQNEQFF. The CDR3 bases are TGCAGTGCCCCCCCCCCTGGACTAGCGGGGGATGTAGCCCAAAATGAGCAGTTCTTC.

The chain recombines TRBV20-1 with TRBJ2-2; D is perhaps TRBD2 (5 bases). CDR1 and CDR2 from the germline V gene are DFQATT and SNEGSKA (reference sequence). The length of the CDR3 is 13 residues. V was cut by 6 bases and J by 5 bases, with 13 bases left in between. CDR3 loop: CSAARGATGELFF. The CDR3 nucleotides read TGCAGTGCCGCCCGGGGAGCGACCGGGGAGCTGTTTTTT.

This clonotype was detected only a few times. The CDR3, as DNA: TGCGCCAGCAGCTATGGTGACAGGGAGGGTTCACCCCTCCACTTT. It encodes CASSYGDREGSPLHF. The chain carries TRBV5-1 and TRBJ1-6; 7 nucleotides agree with TRBD1. J was trimmed by 9 bases and V by 3 bases; bases with no gene match: 9. This CDR3 region has 15 residues. The V gene's germline CDR1 is SGHRS and CDR2 YFSETQ.

This clonotype was counted a few times. This sequence joins TRBV4-3 and TRBJ2-2; tentatively, D is TRBD2 (6 bases). Germline-derived CDR1 and CDR2 are LGHNA and YSLEER. The CDR3 is 17 residues long. Trimming cost V 0 bases and J 4 bases, with 15 bases left between them. The CDR3 region is CASSQDSIAVLTGELFF. The CDR3 nucleotides are TGCGCCAGCAGCCAAGATTCGATAGCGGTCCTCACCGGGGAGCTGTTTTTT.

The chain has TRBV20-1 and TRBJ2-1; D gene uncertain. Trimming shortened V by 5 bases and J by 4 bases, and 9 bases separated the two germline ends. Germline V gene sequence: CDR1 DFQATT, CDR2 SNEGSKA (reference sequence). The CDR3 contains 12 residues. The CDR3 reads CSAQSGYNEQFF. For the CDR3, the DNA is TGCAGTGCTCAGAGTGGGTACAATGAGCAGTTCTTC.

The sample holds many counts of this clonotype. The chain couples TRBV6-5 to TRBJ1-4; D is ambiguous. V lost 2 bases, J lost 5 bases, and 12 bases lay in between. Germline V gene sequence: CDR1 MNHEY, CDR2 SVGAGI. The CDR3 loop spans 15 amino acids. The CDR3 reads CASSYDTRANEKLFF. CDR3 nucleotide sequence: TGTGCCAGCAGTTACGACACTAGGGCAAATGAAAAACTGTTTTTT.

This rearrangement joins TRBV20-1 to TRBJ2-1; 12 bases match TRBD2. The CDR3 has 20 amino acids. Germline V lookup: CDR1 DFQATT, CDR2 SNEGSKA (reference sequence). J gave up 9 bases and V 1 base, and 22 bases lay outside the gene matches. CDR3 loop: CSARASLAGGPGPMRVEQFF. The CDR3 bases are TGCAGTGCTAGAGCATCGCTAGCGGGGGGGCCGGGGCCGATGAGGGTTGAGCAGTTCTTC.

This clonotype was seen only a few times. This sequence joins TRBV20-1 and TRBJ1-5; the D gene is possibly TRBD1 (5 bases). V lost 5 bases and J lost 2, with 16 bases in between. Germline CDR1 reads DFQATT; CDR2 reads SNEGSKA (reference sequence). This CDR3 region has 15 residues. The CDR3 here is CSASQGRLGNQPQHF. The CDR3, as DNA: TGCAGTGCTTCCCAGGGACGGTTGGGCAATCAGCCCCAGCATTTT.

This clonotype was counted between two and nine times. The chain links TRBV6-5 to TRBJ1-1; D uncertain. The length of the CDR3 is 14 residues. CDR1 and CDR2 from the germline V gene are MNHEY and SVGAGI. V was trimmed by 2 bases and J by 7 bases, leaving 14 bases between them. The CDR3 region is CASSYAAETSEAFF. CDR3 in DNA: TGTGCCAGCAGTTACGCGGCAGAAACAAGTGAAGCTTTCTTT.

The rearrangement links TRBV7-6 to TRBJ1-1; D ambiguous. The V gene's germline CDR1 is SGHVS and CDR2 FNYEAQ. This CDR3 is built from 15 residues. The germline V and J ends were trimmed by 0 bases and 3 bases, with 11 bases remaining between them. The CDR3 DNA reads TGTGCCAGCAGCTTAGCCGAGGCGGATGACACTGAAGCTTTCTTT. Translating gives CASSLAEADDTEAFF. The whole variable domain, filled in from reference TRBV7-6 and TRBJ1-1, reads GAGVSQSPRYKVTKRGQDVALRCDPISGHVSLYWYRQALGQGPEFLTYFNYEAQQDKSGLPNDRFSAERPEGSISTLTIQRTEQRDSAMYRCASSLAEADDTEAFFGQGTRLTVV.

In this sample, this clonotype turned up many times. The V call is TRBV4-1, the J call TRBJ2-1; D remains ambiguous. Trimming shortened V by 3 bases and J by 4 bases, and 10 bases separated the two germline ends. CDR1 and CDR2 (germline): MGHRA, YSYEKL. The CDR3 spans 14 residues. CDR3 loop: CASSQDSTYNEQFF. DNA for the CDR3: TGCGCCAGCAGCCAGGATTCTACATACAATGAGCAGTTCTTC.

This clonotype was recorded a few times. The chain carries TRBV25-1 and TRBJ2-3; 13 positions agree with TRBD2. The V gene end was trimmed by 1 base and the J gene end by 4 bases; junction bases not matched to a gene: 5. Germline V gives CDR1 MGHDK, CDR2 SYGVNS. This CDR3 comprises 17 residues. The CDR3 sequence: CASSESRTSGGPDTQYF. Here the CDR3 DNA reads TGTGCCAGCAGTGAATCGCGGACTAGCGGGGGTCCAGATACGCAGTATTTT.

The CDR3 sequence: CASSYGDRGRGDTQYF. DNA for the CDR3: TGTGCCAGCAGTTATGGGGACAGGGGCCGGGGAGATACGCAGTATTTT. V gene TRBV6-5 combines with J gene TRBJ2-3, with 10 positions matching TRBD1. This CDR3 contains 16 residues. Germline CDR1 MNHEY, CDR2 SVGAGI. J gave up 5 bases and V 3 bases, and 8 bases lay outside the gene matches.

This chain uses TRBV9 with TRBJ2-7, with TRBD1 as a possible D gene (5 bases). CDR1 is SGDLS, CDR2 YYNGEE, per germline. Trimming removed 0 bases at V and 6 bases at J, with 16 bases between. There are 15 residues in the CDR3. The CDR3, as DNA: TGTGCCAGCAGCGTAGGTCAGGGCCTCCTCGGCGAGCAGTACTTC. Protein sequence: CASSVGQGLLGEQYF.

V is TRBV12-3 or TRBV12-4 and J is TRBJ1-1, with D uncertain. Trimming stripped 1 base from V and 2 bases from J, with 14 bases between. CDR3 length: 16 amino acids. CDR3 region: CASSLDGRQTNTEAFF. In nucleotides, the CDR3 is TGTGCCAGCAGTTTAGACGGACGGCAGACAAACACTGAAGCTTTCTTT.

This clonotype was detected ten times or more. The chain is built from TRBV12-3 or TRBV12-4 and TRBJ1-1, with D unresolved. The ends were cut back, 3 bases at V and 4 bases at J, with 9 bases in the middle. This CDR3 contains 13 residues. The chain's CDR3 is CASSLIGRTEAFF. CDR3 bases: TGTGCCAGCAGTTTGATTGGTCGCACTGAAGCTTTCTTT.

This clonotype appeared a few times. The chain uses TRBV15 and TRBJ1-5; unclear D gene. The V end was cut by 0 bases, the J end by 9 bases, with 15 bases between. From germline, CDR1 is LNHNV and CDR2 YYDKDF (reference sequence). CDR3 length equals 15 residues. CDR3 coding DNA: TGTGCCACCAGCAGAGATAATACAGTCGTACGGCCCCAGCATTTT. As protein: CATSRDNTVVRPQHF. The full variable domain, its missing parts supplied by reference TRBV15 and TRBJ1-5, is DAMVIQNPRYQVTQFGKPVTLSCSQTLNHNVMYWYQQKSSQAPKLLFHYYDKDFNNEADTPDNFQSRRPNTSFCFLDIRSPGLGDTAMYLCATSRDNTVVRPQHFGDGTRLSIL.

This clonotype was seen a few times. DNA for the CDR3: TGTGCCAGCATGTTGCGGTACTACGAGCAGTACTTC. As protein: CASMLRYYEQYF. The chain joins TRBV6-1 to TRBJ2-7; no firm D call. The V gene's germline CDR1 is MNHNS and CDR2 SASEGT. Trimming pared 7 bases from V and 3 bases from J, leaving 10 bases between. CDR3 length: 12 residues.

The J gene is TRBJ2-3, the V gene TRBV20-1; possible D gene TRBD2, 5 bases. Germline values: CDR1 DFQATT, CDR2 SNEGSKA (reference sequence). The V end was cut by 5 bases, the J end by 4 bases, with 7 bases between. The CDR3 sequence is 11 residues long. The chain's CDR3 is CSAGGADTQYF. As DNA, the CDR3 is TGCAGTGCTGGAGGAGCAGATACGCAGTATTTT.

The chain recombines TRBV5-1 with TRBJ2-5; D uncertain. Trimming cost V 0 bases and J 4 bases, with 10 bases left between them. Germline CDR1 reads SGHRS; CDR2 reads YFSETQ. This CDR3 region has 14 residues. The CDR3 DNA sequence: TGCGCCAGCAGCTTGGCCGGTTCACGAGAGACCCAGTACTTC. It specifies CASSLAGSRETQYF.

The sample holds a few counts of this clonotype. The V and J genes are TRBV20-1 and TRBJ2-5; 11 positions agree with TRBD2. The germline CDR1 and CDR2 sequences are DFQATT and SNEGSKA (reference sequence). V lost 6 bases and J lost 5; bases outside the gene matches: 11. The CDR3 has 15 residues. The CDR3 loop is CSASGSGRAGETQYF. Here the CDR3 DNA reads TGCAGTGCGTCGGGTAGCGGGAGGGCCGGGGAGACCCAGTACTTC.

The chain employs TRBV18 and TRBJ2-1; D is ambiguous. Trimming pared 2 bases from V and 0 bases from J, leaving 11 bases between. This CDR3 contains 16 residues. Germline V lookup: CDR1 KGHSH, CDR2 LQKENI. CDR3 sequence: CASSPSILSSYNEQFF. The CDR3 DNA sequence: TGTGCCAGCTCACCAAGTATACTTAGCTCCTACAATGAGCAGTTCTTC.

Only a few counts were recorded for this clonotype. V usage is TRBV14 and J usage is TRBJ1-2; no clear D. Germline assignment: CDR1 SGHDN and CDR2 FVKESK. The CDR3 sequence is 15 residues long. The V end lost 2 bases, the J end lost 6 bases, and 16 bases lay between the germline ends. The CDR3: CASSQIVSPPHGYTF. The CDR3, as DNA: TGTGCCAGCAGCCAAATCGTCTCCCCTCCCCATGGCTACACCTTC.

The rearrangement uses TRBV12-3 or TRBV12-4 and TRBJ1-2; D unresolved. V lost 5 bases and J 6 bases, leaving 13 bases between the germline ends. The CDR3 runs 13 residues. The CDR3 region has the DNA TGTGCCAGCAGTCACCCAGGTAGTGATGGCTACACCTTC. Translating it yields CASSHPGSDGYTF.

The J gene is TRBJ2-7, the V gene TRBV7-9; the D gene is possibly TRBD2 (6 bases). Germline V CDR1 and CDR2: SEHNR, FQNEAQ (reference sequence). The CDR3 length is 16 residues. V gave up 5 bases and J gave up 0 bases, with 17 bases separating them. Here the CDR3 reads CASSPAYSSDSYEQYF. CDR3 sequence (DNA): TGTGCCAGCAGCCCCGCTTACTCTAGCGACTCCTACGAGCAGTACTTC.

The chain joins TRBV10-3 to TRBJ2-3, with 12 nucleotides matching TRBD1. Germline V lookup: CDR1 ENHRY, CDR2 SYGVKD. J lost 1 base, V lost 10 bases, and 3 bases had no gene match. CDR3 length equals 14 residues. The CDR3 DNA is TGTGCCACGGGACAGGGGGCCGGCACAGATACGCAGTATTTT. Protein product: CATGQGAGTDTQYF.

The chain carries TRBV6-1 and TRBJ2-7, with TRBD2 identical over 12 bases. The CDR3 is made up of 14 amino acids. V lost 2 bases, J lost 4 bases, and 0 bases stayed unmatched. Germline CDR1 reads MNHNS; CDR2 reads SASEGT. The DNA for the CDR3 is TGTGCCAGCAGTGAACTAGCGGGAGGGTACGAGCAGTACTTC. Its protein is CASSELAGGYEQYF.

This chain joins TRBV6-5 and TRBJ2-5; 10 bases align to TRBD1. The germline CDR1 and CDR2 sequences are MNHEY and SVGAGI. The length of the CDR3 is 12 residues. With V trimmed by 8 bases and J by 6 bases, 3 bases remained unmatched. Here the CDR3 reads CASRDRGKTQYF. The CDR3 DNA reads as TGTGCCAGCCGGGACAGGGGCAAGACCCAGTACTTC.

DNA of the CDR3: TGTGCCAGCAGTTACGCCAGGGGGCGAAACACTGAAGCTTTCTTT. This codes for CASSYARGRNTEAFF. This chain connects TRBV6-2 or TRBV6-3 to TRBJ1-1; 8 nucleotides align to TRBD1. Germline CDR1 reads MNHEY; CDR2 reads SVGEGT. The J segment lost 2 bases and the V segment lost 2 bases, leaving 4 bases of the junction unmatched. CDR3 size: 15 residues.

This clonotype was seen more than once but under ten times. V and J are TRBV20-1 and TRBJ2-7, with a possible D match to TRBD1 (6 bases). Per the germline V gene, CDR1 is DFQATT and CDR2 is SNEGSKA (reference sequence). There are 14 residues in the CDR3. Trimming cost V 5 bases and J 3 bases, with 17 bases left between them. The CDR3 nucleotides are TGCAGTGCTGTACAGGGAGAACCCTACTACGAGCAGTACTTC. Its protein is CSAVQGEPYYEQYF.

This clonotype was detected a few times. V is TRBV5-6 and J is TRBJ1-5; D unresolved. Looked up from germline, CDR1 is SGHDT and CDR2 is YYEEEE. Trimming took 4 bases from V and 5 from J, leaving 10 bases between them. This CDR3 contains 13 residues. The CDR3 nucleotides are TGTGCCAGCAGCGATTCTCGGGATCAGCCCCAGCATTTT. Translated: CASSDSRDQPQHF.